Listed below are T cell receptor beta chains from one sample, sequenced in a study of blood T cells in healthy people across ages. TCRdb recomputed calls from the 5' RACE reads with MiXCR, one row per CDR3 protein. Of about 720,000 distinct CDR3 sequences listed, around 25% are singletons. Another study also made use of these data, one on T cells of mothers and their children.

Sample: blood. The receptor source for this set is a boy under 18 in good health. The CDR3 runs from the conserved cysteine through the conserved F or W. The D gene is left open where the match is weak. The size entry is marked missing in some rows and otherwise reads once, few, many or a size class.

abundance,len,d_gene,v_gene,j_gene,CDR3aa,CDR3nt
NA,13,NA,TRBV6-4,TRBJ2-1,CASSDIAFNEQFF,TGTGCCAGCAGTGACATCGCCTTCAATGAGCAGTTCTTC
few,14,TRBD1,TRBV18,TRBJ1-1,CASSDRGRNTEAFF,TGTGCCAGCTCGGACAGGGGGAGGAACACTGAAGCTTTCTTT
few,13,NA,TRBV5-6,TRBJ2-1,CASSPLPRNEQFF,TGTGCCAGCAGCCCCCTCCCCAGGAATGAGCAGTTCTTC
few,14,NA,TRBV28,TRBJ2-5,CASSLFVTQETQYF,TGTGCCAGCAGTTTATTTGTTACCCAAGAGACCCAGTACTTC
NA,15,TRBD1,TRBV7-9,TRBJ1-4,CASSFGQGKNEKLFF,TGTGCCAGCAGCTTCGGACAGGGTAAAAATGAAAAACTGTTTTTT
few,14,NA,TRBV10-3,TRBJ2-5,CAIRRGSEQETQYF,TGTGCCATCAGACGAGGGTCAGAGCAAGAGACCCAGTACTTC
few,16,NA,TRBV28,TRBJ2-5,CASSLQEDSVGETQYF,TGTGCCAGCAGTTTACAGGAAGACTCGGTCGGAGAGACCCAGTACTTC
NA,14,NA,TRBV7-2,TRBJ1-5,CASSWDIRNQPQHF,TGTGCCAGCAGCTGGGACATACGAAATCAGCCCCAGCATTTT
NA,16,NA,TRBV30,TRBJ2-1,CAWSVSSAPFYNEQFF,TGTGCCTGGAGTGTTTCATCCGCCCCATTTTACAATGAGCAGTTCTTC
NA,14,NA,TRBV5-5,TRBJ1-3,CASTLGNSGNTIYF,TGTGCCAGCACCCTAGGGAACTCTGGAAACACCATATATTTT
NA,15,TRBD1,TRBV29-1,TRBJ2-2,CSVELGDRNTGELFF,TGCAGCGTTGAGTTGGGGGACAGGAACACCGGGGAGCTGTTTTTT
few,15,TRBD2,TRBV4-1,TRBJ2-3,CASSHLAGLTDTQYF,TGCGCCAGCAGCCACCTAGCGGGATTAACAGATACGCAGTATTTT
NA,17,TRBD2,TRBV4-3,TRBJ2-1,CASSQDAGVRVQVEQFF,TGCGCCAGCAGCCAAGACGCGGGAGTAAGGGTGCAAGTGGAGCAGTTCTTC
many,17,TRBD1,TRBV7-2,TRBJ2-7,CASSLVSGTGGSYEQYF,TGTGCCAGCAGCTTAGTGTCCGGGACAGGTGGGTCCTACGAGCAGTACTTC
NA,14,NA,TRBV7-8,TRBJ1-4,CASSLEGFDEKLFF,TGTGCCAGCAGCCTGGAGGGGTTTGATGAAAAACTGTTTTTT
NA,13,NA,TRBV20-1,TRBJ2-7,CSAPVASSYEQYF,TGCAGTGCCCCCGTGGCAAGCTCCTACGAGCAGTACTTC
NA,16,TRBD2,TRBV7-2,TRBJ2-1,CASSARLAGVPNEQFF,TGTGCCAGCAGCGCCCGACTAGCGGGAGTGCCTAATGAGCAGTTCTTC
few,17,TRBD2,TRBV11-2,TRBJ2-1,CASSLGTSGGGTDEQFF,TGTGCCAGCAGCCTCGGGACTAGCGGGGGGGGGACCGATGAGCAGTTCTTC
NA,16,NA,TRBV11-1,TRBJ2-1,CASSPDQGPLYNEQFF,TGTGCCAGCAGCCCAGACCAGGGGCCCCTTTACAATGAGCAGTTCTTC
NA,15,NA,TRBV7-9,TRBJ2-7,CASSLEAGAAYEQYF,TGTGCCAGCAGCTTAGAGGCCGGGGCCGCCTACGAGCAGTACTTC